This T cell receptor (beta chain) appears in the sequencing data of a study of blood T cells in healthy people across ages. Per germline, CDR1 SGHRS and CDR2 YFSETQ. V shed 2 bases and J shed 0 bases, with 9 bases lying between them. The CDR3 length is 14 residues. A second PCR of 7 to 11 cycles used a sample-barcoded 5' primer and a J-beta primer mix. The authors tagged each cDNA molecule using a template-switch adaptor with 12 random nucleotides. TCRdb processed the 5' RACE reads anew with MiXCR; each CDR3 protein has one entry. The table shows 1.5 million or so distinct CDR3 sequences, with approximately 43% occurring only once.

The TCR comes from a woman between 18 and 29 years old in good health. The chain carries TRBV5-1 and TRBJ2-7; D uncertain. Material: blood. CDR3 in amino acids: CASSFPESSYEQYF. The CDR3 DNA reads TGCGCCAGCAGCTTTCCGGAGAGCTCCTACGAGCAGTACTTC.